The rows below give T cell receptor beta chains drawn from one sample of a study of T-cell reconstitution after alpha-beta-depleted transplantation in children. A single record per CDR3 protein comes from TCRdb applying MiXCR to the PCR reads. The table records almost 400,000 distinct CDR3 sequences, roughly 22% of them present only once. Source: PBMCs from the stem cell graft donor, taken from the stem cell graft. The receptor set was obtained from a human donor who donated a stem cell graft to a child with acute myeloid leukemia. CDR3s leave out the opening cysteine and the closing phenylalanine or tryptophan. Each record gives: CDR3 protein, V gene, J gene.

ASSRNTRVASYEQY	TRBV18	TRBJ2-7
ASSSVDRGAHQETQY	TRBV28	TRBJ2-5
ASSLGDPYNEQF	TRBV5-1	TRBJ2-1
ASSPPSGQGNQPQH	TRBV7-2	TRBJ1-5
ASSPGRWSGNHNEQF	TRBV4-1	TRBJ2-1
ASSLGRTANYNSPLH	TRBV11-1	TRBJ1-6
SARLARKEVRGNTGELF	TRBV20-1	TRBJ2-2
ASSQDLVYRTDTQY	TRBV4-2	TRBJ2-3
ASGKETVTNEKLF	TRBV7-9	TRBJ1-4
AISEVLADLSYEQY	TRBV10-3	TRBJ2-7
ATSETRDRGTTDTQY	TRBV24-1	TRBJ2-3
ASMTGRNTEAF	TRBV5-1	TRBJ1-1
SARDVAGGVDTQY	TRBV20-1	TRBJ2-3
SARAGQGLTYEQY	TRBV20-1	TRBJ2-7
ASRGPLFRNEQF	TRBV6-1	TRBJ2-1
ASSLSASSYGYT	TRBV7-9	TRBJ1-2
ASTTNLAEQF	TRBV12-3/TRBV12-4	TRBJ2-1
ASSPSVLETQY	TRBV5-1	TRBJ2-5
SAWSGTNNYEQY	TRBV20-1	TRBJ2-7
ASSYNVLAGNNEQF	TRBV6-5	TRBJ2-1
ASSLVASGTVLEQY	TRBV7-2	TRBJ2-7
SASRGRGYT	TRBV20-1	TRBJ1-2
ASSLQSSPLH	TRBV27	TRBJ1-6
ATSAAGEQF	TRBV24-1	TRBJ2-1
ASSLNGGNTEAF	TRBV7-8	TRBJ1-1
ASSYFDSGYEQY	TRBV6-2/TRBV6-3	TRBJ2-7
SALEGGDGYT	TRBV29-1	TRBJ1-2
AWRAGTGGMKTQY	TRBV30	TRBJ2-5
SVGRESNVLT	TRBV29-1	TRBJ2-6
ASRTGEGETQY	TRBV6-5	TRBJ2-5
ASSWGQLEQY	TRBV12-3/TRBV12-4	TRBJ2-7
ASSLGQGLGELF	TRBV12-3/TRBV12-4	TRBJ2-2
SVEERLSYNEQF	TRBV29-1	TRBJ2-1
ASSYGIRQGDTQY	TRBV6-5	TRBJ2-3
ASSQDRYNSGANVLT	TRBV4-2	TRBJ2-6
SAKAGTSTDTQY	TRBV29-1	TRBJ2-3
ASRGAGNYNEQF	TRBV28	TRBJ2-1
ASSQGGESWGAF	TRBV4-2	TRBJ1-1
ALEREGLNEQF	TRBV2	TRBJ2-1
SAETSGSSSEQY	TRBV29-1	TRBJ2-7
SARDLGAGGANVLT	TRBV20-1	TRBJ2-6
SARVGGVLIYEQY	TRBV20-1	TRBJ2-7
ASSLSQGASYGYT	TRBV7-2	TRBJ1-2
ASTPTGKRGNEQY	TRBV12-3/TRBV12-4	TRBJ2-7
ASSRTGTDNYGYT	TRBV5-1	TRBJ1-2
ASSYRQGLLYEQY	TRBV12-3/TRBV12-4	TRBJ2-7
ASSPGLAGGLETQY	TRBV7-8	TRBJ2-5
ASSPSGRNEQY	TRBV12-3/TRBV12-4	TRBJ2-7
ASSRATGYNEQF	TRBV6-5	TRBJ2-1